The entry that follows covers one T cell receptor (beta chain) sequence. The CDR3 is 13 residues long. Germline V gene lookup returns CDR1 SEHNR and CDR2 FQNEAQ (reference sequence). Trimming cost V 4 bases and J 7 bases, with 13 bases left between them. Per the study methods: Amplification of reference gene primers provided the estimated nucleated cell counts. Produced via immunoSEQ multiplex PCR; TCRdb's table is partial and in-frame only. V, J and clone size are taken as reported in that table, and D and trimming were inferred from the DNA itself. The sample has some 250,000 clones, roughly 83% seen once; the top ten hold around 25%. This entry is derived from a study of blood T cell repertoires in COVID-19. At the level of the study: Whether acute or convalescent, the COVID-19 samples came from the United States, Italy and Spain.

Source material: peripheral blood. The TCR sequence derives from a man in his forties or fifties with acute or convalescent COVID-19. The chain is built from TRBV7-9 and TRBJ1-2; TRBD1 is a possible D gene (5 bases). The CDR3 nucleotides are TGTGCCAGCAGCTACGTGGACATCGGTGGCTACACCTTC. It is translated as CASSYVDIGGYTF.